Below are 7 T cell receptor beta chains sequenced from a single sample in a study of cytomegalovirus exposure and HLA in healthy donors. Both 60 Vbeta primers and 13 Jbeta primers went into the PCR. Measured with immunoSEQ multiplex PCR; TCRdb has only the in-frame clones, and not every one. The top ten clones hold about 2.5% of a sample with roughly 150,000 clones, about 85% of them seen once. The specimen sequenced was PBMCs. The receptor set was obtained from a boy aged 2 to 10 in good health and CMV-seronegative.

The chain has TRBV5-1 and TRBJ2-7; D is ambiguous. This CDR3 has 13 residues. V was pared by 1 base and J by 6 bases, with 11 bases between. CDR1 is SGHRS and CDR2 is YFSETQ in the germline V gene. Here the CDR3 reads CASSLHGLPEQYF. CDR3 nucleotides: TGCGCCAGCAGCTTGCATGGCCTCCCCGAGCAGTACTTC.

The genes are TRBV21-1 and TRBJ2-4; no DNA check was done on the table's D call, TRBD1. TRBV21-1 is labeled a pseudogene. The CDR3 sequence is 15 residues long. As DNA, the CDR3 is TGTGCCAATTACAGGGGACAGGTCCCCAAAAACATTCAGTACTTC. It specifies CANYRGQVPKNIQYF.

This chain links TRBV9 with TRBJ1-5; D perhaps matches TRBD1 (5 bases). CDR3 size: 14 residues. V was pared by 0 bases and J by 11 bases, with 15 bases between. Germline CDR1 and CDR2: SGDLS and YYNGEE. The CDR3 loop is CASSVGSGGAAQHF. DNA of the CDR3: TGTGCCAGCAGCGTAGGTTCCGGGGGTGCAGCCCAGCATTTT. Variable domain in full (rest from reference TRBV9 and TRBJ1-5): DSGVTQTPKHLITATGQRVTLRCSPRSGDLSVYWYQQSLDQGLQFLIQYYNGEERAKGNILERFSAQQFPDLHSELNLSSLELGDSALYFCASSVGSGGAAQHFGDGTRLSIL.

The chain employs TRBV5-1 and TRBJ2-3; possible D gene TRBD2, 6 bases. Trimming pared 0 bases from V and 6 bases from J, leaving 14 bases between. This CDR3 has 15 residues. From germline, CDR1 is SGHRS and CDR2 YFSETQ. In DNA, the CDR3 is TGCGCCAGCAGCTTGGTATTAGCGGCTAAGGATACGCAGTATTTT. Its translation is CASSLVLAAKDTQYF.

V and J are TRBV4-3 and TRBJ2-1; perhaps TRBD1 as D (6 bases). Germline V CDR1 and CDR2: LGHNA, YSLEER. This CDR3 spans 15 amino acids. Trimming shortened V by 0 bases and J by 2 bases, and 8 bases separated the two germline ends. CDR3 protein: CASSQDGQTYNEQFF. The CDR3 region has the DNA TGCGCCAGCAGCCAAGACGGACAGACCTACAATGAGCAGTTCTTC.

The V and J genes are TRBV7-3 and TRBJ2-7, with D perhaps matching TRBD2 (6 bases). The CDR3 covers 13 residues. The germline gives CDR1 SGHTA, CDR2 FQGTGA. The ends were cut back, 5 bases at V and 1 base at J, with 9 bases in the middle. In DNA, the CDR3 is TGTGCCAGCAGCCATGGGACTTCCTACGAGCAGTACTTC. Its translation is CASSHGTSYEQYF.

DNA for the CDR3: TGTGCCAGCAGCTCCTCGAGACAGGGGGAGCTGTTTTTT. It translates to CASSSSRQGELFF. This sequence joins TRBV7-3 and TRBJ2-2; possibly TRBD1 for D (5 bases). The CDR3 runs 13 residues. Deletions cut 4 bases from V and 8 bases from J, with 11 bases between. Germline V gene lookup returns CDR1 SGHTA and CDR2 FQGTGA.